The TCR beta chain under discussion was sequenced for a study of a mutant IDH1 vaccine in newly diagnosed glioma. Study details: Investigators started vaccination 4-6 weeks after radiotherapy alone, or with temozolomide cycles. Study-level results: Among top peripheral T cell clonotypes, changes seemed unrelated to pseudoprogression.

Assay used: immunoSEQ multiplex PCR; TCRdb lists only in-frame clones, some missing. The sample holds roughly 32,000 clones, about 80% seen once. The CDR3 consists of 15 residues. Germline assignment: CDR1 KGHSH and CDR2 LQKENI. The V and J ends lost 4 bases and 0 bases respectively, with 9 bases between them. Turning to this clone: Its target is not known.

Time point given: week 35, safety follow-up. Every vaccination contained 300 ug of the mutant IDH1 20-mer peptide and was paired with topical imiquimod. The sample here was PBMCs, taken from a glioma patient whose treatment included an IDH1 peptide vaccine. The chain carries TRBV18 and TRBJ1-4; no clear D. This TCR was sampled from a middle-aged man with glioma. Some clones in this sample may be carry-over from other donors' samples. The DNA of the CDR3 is TGTGCCAGCTCACGTGTCGGCTCAACTAATGAAAAACTGTTTTTT. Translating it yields CASSRVGSTNEKLFF.